This T cell receptor (beta chain) was documented in a study of blood T cell repertoires in COVID-19. Study background: Material from acute and convalescent COVID-19 was sourced from the United States, Italy and Spain. From T cells, B-cell-depleted T cells, or PBMCs came the material, which was cDNA or gDNA.

This clone was counted a few times. Repertoires were generated with immunoSEQ multiplex PCR, while TCRdb's copy carries only in-frame clones and drops some. In the table there are approximately 65,000 clones, approximately 78% of which are singletons. V gave up 4 bases and J gave up 3 bases; unmatched junction bases: 7. This CDR3 has 15 amino acids. Germline CDR1 and CDR2: MNHEY and SVGAGI. Everyone who took part was about 18 to 90 years old, and they came from about 25 US areas. Clinical history as reported by participants underpinned cohort assignment. This rearrangement joins TRBV6-5 to TRBJ1-1; 8 nucleotides agree with TRBD1. The sequencing sample was made of PBMCs or T cells enriched from blood (not recorded which). This clonotype originated in a woman aged 40 to 49 with acute COVID-19. This CDR3 reads CASSSLTGGDTEAFF. CDR3 DNA: TGTGCCAGCAGTTCCCTTACAGGGGGAGACACTGAAGCTTTCTTT.